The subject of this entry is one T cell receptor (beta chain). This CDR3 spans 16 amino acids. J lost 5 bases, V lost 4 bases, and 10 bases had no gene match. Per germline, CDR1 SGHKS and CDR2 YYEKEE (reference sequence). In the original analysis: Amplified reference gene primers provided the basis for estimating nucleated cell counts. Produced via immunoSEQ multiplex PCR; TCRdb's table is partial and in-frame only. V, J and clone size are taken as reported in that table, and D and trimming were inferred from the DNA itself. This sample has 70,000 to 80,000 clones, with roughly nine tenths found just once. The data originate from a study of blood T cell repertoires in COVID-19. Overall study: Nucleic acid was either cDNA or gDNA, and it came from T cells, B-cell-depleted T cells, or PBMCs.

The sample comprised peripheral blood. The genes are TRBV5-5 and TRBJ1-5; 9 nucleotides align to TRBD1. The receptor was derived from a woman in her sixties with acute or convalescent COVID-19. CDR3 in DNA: TGTGCCAGCAGCCAATATTTAACAGGGGGCTATCAGCCCCAGCATTTT. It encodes CASSQYLTGGYQPQHF. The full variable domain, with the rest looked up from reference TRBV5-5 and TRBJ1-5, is DAGVTQSPTHLIKTRGQQVTLRCSPISGHKSVSWYQQVLGQGPQFIFQYYEKEERGRGNFPDRFSARQFPNYSSELNVNALLLGDSALYLCASSQYLTGGYQPQHFGDGTRLSIL.